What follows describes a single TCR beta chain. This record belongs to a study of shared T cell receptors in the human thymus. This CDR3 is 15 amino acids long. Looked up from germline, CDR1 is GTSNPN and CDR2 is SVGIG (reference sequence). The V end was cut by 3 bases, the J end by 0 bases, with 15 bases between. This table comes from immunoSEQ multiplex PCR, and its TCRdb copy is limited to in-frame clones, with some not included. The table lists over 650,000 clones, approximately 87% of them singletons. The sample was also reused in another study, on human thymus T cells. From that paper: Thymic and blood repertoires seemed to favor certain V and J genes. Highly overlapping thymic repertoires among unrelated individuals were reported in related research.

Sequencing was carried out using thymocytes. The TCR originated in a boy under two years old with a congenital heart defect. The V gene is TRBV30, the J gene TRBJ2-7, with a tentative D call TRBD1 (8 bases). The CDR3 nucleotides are TGTGCCTGGAGCGGGGGGACAGGACCCTCCTACGAGCAGTACTTC. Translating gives CAWSGGTGPSYEQYF.